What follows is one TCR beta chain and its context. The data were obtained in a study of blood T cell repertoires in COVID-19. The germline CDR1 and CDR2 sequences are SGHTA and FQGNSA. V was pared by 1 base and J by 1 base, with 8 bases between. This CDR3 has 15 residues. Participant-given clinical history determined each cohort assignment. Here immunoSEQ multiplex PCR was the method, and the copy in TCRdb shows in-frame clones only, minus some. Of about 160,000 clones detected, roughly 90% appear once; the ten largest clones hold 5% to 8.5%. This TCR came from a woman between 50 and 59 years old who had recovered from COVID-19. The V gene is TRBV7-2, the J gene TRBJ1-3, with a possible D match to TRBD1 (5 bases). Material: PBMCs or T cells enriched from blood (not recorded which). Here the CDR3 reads CASSLGGGSGNTIYF. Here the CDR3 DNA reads TGTGCCAGCAGCTTAGGGGGGGGATCTGGAAACACCATATATTTT.